A single sample gave rise to the 9 T cell receptor beta chains below, sequenced in a study of T cell changes during pregnancy in multiple sclerosis. The assay was immunoSEQ multiplex PCR, and TCRdb's table has in-frame clones only and misses some. The table has around 40,000 clones, 75% to 95% seen once. The material was CD4+ T cells from peripheral blood mononuclear cells, obtained in the first trimester of pregnancy. The source is a female donor in good health, enrolled as a control in a pregnancy study.

The rearrangement links TRBV19 to TRBJ2-7; 7 bases agree with TRBD2. In germline, CDR1 is LNHDA, CDR2 SQIVND (reference sequence). Trimming cost V 3 bases and J 6 bases; bases outside gene matches: 5. CDR3 length equals 13 residues. CDR3 loop: CASSIRGTTEQYF. CDR3 DNA sequence: TGTGCCAGTAGTATCCGGGGGACTACCGAGCAGTACTTC.

The chain carries TRBV7-2 and TRBJ1-6; D is unclear. The germline V and J ends were trimmed by 1 base and 9 bases, with 13 bases remaining between them. The CDR3 is 15 residues long. Germline CDR1 SGHTA, CDR2 FQGNSA. CDR3 amino acids: CASSLGPPAGSPLHF. Written as DNA, the CDR3 is TGTGCCAGCAGCTTAGGCCCCCCAGCGGGTTCACCCCTCCACTTT.

This chain links TRBV7-8 with TRBJ2-1, with D possibly matching TRBD2 (7 bases). This CDR3 is built from 14 residues. V lost 0 bases to trimming and J lost 9 bases, with 12 bases between them. CDR1 is SGHVS and CDR2 is FQNEAQ in the germline V gene. Written as DNA, the CDR3 is TGTGCCAGCAGCTTAGCGGGGGGGCAGTTTGAGCAGTTCTTC. This sequence encodes CASSLAGGQFEQFF.

J is TRBJ2-3 and V is TRBV29-1, with 8 positions matching TRBD1. The CDR3 extends over 14 amino acids. The V gene's germline CDR1 is SQVTM and CDR2 ANQGSEA. V dropped 7 bases and J dropped 1; count of bases not matched to a gene: 7. DNA for the CDR3: TGCAGCGCAACGGGACAGGCGCGCACAGATACGCAGTATTTT. Its translation: CSATGQARTDTQYF.

The chain uses TRBV15 and TRBJ1-4; tentatively, D is TRBD1 (6 bases). Germline lookup yields CDR1 LNHNV and CDR2 YYDKDF (reference sequence). Trimming stripped 3 bases from V and 7 bases from J, with 18 bases between. The CDR3 has 16 residues. The CDR3 region is CATSRTPQGGTEKLFF. CDR3 bases: TGTGCCACCAGCAGGACTCCACAGGGAGGGACTGAAAAACTGTTTTTT.

V gene TRBV7-2 combines with J gene TRBJ2-1, with TRBD1 identical over 8 bases. Germline assignment: CDR1 SGHTA and CDR2 FQGNSA. The length of the CDR3 is 15 residues. V shed 5 bases and J 7 bases; nucleotides not matched to a gene: 10. In nucleotides, the CDR3 is TGTGCCAGCAGCCCGGGGACAGGCTGGGGGAATGAGCAGTTCTTC. Protein sequence: CASSPGTGWGNEQFF.

V usage is TRBV10-1 and J usage is TRBJ2-2; the match to TRBD1 covers 11 bases. The CDR3 covers 18 residues. Trimming took 0 bases from V and 5 from J; bases not matched to a gene: 8. The germline V gene has CDR1 WNHNN and CDR2 SYGVQD (reference sequence). The CDR3 spells CASSESYGTGGETGELFF. The CDR3 DNA sequence: TGCGCCAGCAGTGAGTCATATGGGACAGGGGGTGAAACCGGGGAGCTGTTTTTT.

This chain connects TRBV5-6 to TRBJ1-6; no clear D. Looked up from germline, CDR1 is SGHDT and CDR2 is YYEEEE. V shed 1 base and J shed 7 bases, with 9 bases lying between them. CDR3 length: 14 amino acids. The CDR3 spells CASSLSRSNSPLHF. CDR3 nucleotide sequence: TGTGCCAGCAGCTTGAGCCGTTCGAATTCACCCCTCCACTTT.

The V call is TRBV7-8, the J call TRBJ1-2, with D uncertain. This CDR3 contains 15 residues. Looked up from germline, CDR1 is SGHVS and CDR2 is FQNEAQ. V was cut by 1 base and J by 4 bases, with 13 bases left in between. CDR3 region: CASSLEVGSFYGYTF. The CDR3 region has the DNA TGTGCCAGCAGCTTAGAGGTGGGCAGCTTCTATGGCTACACCTTC.